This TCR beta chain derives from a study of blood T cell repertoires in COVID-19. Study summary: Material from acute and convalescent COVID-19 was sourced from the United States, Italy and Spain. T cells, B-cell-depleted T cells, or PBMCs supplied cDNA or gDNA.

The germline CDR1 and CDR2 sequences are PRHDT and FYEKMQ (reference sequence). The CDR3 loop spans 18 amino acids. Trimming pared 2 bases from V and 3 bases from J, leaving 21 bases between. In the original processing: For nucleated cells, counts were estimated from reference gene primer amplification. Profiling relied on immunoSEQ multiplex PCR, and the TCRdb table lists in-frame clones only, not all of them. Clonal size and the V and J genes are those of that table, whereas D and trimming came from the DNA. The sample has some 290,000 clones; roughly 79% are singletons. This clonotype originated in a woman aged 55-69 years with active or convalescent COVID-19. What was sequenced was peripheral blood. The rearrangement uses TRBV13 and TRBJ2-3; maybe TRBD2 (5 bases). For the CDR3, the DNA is TGTGCCAGCAGCTTATCAGGACTCGTCCACCTGAAAACAGATACGCAGTATTTT. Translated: CASSLSGLVHLKTDTQYF.